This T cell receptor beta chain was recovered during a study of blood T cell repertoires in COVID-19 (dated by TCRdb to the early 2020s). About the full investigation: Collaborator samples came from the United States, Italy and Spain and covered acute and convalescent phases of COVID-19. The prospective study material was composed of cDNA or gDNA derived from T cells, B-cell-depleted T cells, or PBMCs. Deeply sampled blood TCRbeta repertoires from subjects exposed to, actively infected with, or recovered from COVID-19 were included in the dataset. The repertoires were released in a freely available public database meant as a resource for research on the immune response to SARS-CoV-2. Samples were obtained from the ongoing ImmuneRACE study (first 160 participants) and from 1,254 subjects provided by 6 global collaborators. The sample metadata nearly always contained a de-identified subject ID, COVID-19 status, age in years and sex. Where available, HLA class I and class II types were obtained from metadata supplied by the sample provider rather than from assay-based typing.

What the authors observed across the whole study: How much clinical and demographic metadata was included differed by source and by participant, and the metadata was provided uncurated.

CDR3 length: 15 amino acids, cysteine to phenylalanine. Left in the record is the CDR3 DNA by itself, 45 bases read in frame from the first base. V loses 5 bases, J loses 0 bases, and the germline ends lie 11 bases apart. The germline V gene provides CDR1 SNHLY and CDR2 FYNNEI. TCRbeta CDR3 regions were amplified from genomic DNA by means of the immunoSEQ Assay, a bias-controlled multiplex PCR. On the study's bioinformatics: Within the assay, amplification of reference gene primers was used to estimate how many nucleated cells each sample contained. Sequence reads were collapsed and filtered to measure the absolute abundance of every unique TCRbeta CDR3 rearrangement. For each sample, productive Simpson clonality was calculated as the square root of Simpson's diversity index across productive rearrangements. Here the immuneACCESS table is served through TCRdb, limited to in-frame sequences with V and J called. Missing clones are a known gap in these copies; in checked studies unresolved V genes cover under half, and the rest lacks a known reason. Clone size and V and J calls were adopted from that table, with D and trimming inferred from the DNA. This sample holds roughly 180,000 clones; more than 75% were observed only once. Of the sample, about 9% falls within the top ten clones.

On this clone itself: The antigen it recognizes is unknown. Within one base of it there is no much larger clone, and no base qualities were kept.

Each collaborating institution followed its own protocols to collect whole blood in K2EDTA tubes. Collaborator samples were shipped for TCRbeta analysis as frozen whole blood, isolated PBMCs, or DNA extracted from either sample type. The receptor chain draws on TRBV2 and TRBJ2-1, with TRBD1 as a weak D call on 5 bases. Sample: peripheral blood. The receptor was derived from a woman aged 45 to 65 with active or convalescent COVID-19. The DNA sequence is TGTGCCAGCAGTCCCGACAGTGGCTCCTACAATGAGCAGTTCTTC. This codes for CASSPDSGSYNEQFF.